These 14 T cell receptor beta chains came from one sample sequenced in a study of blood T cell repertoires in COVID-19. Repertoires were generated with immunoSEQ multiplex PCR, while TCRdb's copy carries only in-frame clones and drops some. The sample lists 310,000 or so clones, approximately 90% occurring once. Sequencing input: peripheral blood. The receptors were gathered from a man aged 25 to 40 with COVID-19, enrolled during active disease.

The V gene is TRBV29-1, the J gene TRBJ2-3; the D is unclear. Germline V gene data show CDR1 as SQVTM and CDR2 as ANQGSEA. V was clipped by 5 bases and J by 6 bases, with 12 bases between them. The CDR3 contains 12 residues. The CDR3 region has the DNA TGCAGCGTTACTTTCGCCGCGGATACGCAGTATTTT. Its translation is CSVTFAADTQYF.

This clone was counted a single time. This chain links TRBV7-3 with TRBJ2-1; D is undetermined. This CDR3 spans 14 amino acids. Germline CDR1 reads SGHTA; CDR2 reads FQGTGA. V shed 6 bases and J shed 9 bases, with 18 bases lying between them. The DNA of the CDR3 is TGTGCCAGCAGTAAAACGCCGAAGTGGAGTGAGCAGTTCTTC. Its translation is CASSKTPKWSEQFF.

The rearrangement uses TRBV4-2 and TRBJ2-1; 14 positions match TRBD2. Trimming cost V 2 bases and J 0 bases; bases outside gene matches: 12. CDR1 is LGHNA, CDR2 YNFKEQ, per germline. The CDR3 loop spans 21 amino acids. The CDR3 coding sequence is TGTGCCAGCAGCCAACGTCCCGGGACTAGCGGGGGCGTTAGCTCCTACAATGAGCAGTTCTTC. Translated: CASSQRPGTSGGVSSYNEQFF.

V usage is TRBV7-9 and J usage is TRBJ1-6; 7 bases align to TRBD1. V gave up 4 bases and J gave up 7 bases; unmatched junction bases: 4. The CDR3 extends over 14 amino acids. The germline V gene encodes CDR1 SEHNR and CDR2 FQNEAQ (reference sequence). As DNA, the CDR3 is TGTGCCAGCAGCTCTGGGACAGCAAATTCACCCCTCCACTTT. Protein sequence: CASSSGTANSPLHF.

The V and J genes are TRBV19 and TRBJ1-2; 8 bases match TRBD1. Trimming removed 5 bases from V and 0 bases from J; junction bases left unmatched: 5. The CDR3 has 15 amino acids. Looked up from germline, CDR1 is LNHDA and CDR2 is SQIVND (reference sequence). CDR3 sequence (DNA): TGTGCCAGTAGTTCTGGACAGGGTACTAACTATGGCTACACCTTC. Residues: CASSSGQGTNYGYTF.

The CDR3 loop is CASSSGTSGTGNEQFF. The CDR3 region has the DNA TGCGCCAGCAGCTCAGGGACTAGCGGGACGGGGAATGAGCAGTTCTTC. The chain employs TRBV5-1 and TRBJ2-1, with 13 bases lining up with TRBD2. The germline gives CDR1 SGHRS, CDR2 YFSETQ. The trim removed 3 bases at V and 7 bases at J, leaving 7 bases unmatched. The CDR3 has 16 amino acids.

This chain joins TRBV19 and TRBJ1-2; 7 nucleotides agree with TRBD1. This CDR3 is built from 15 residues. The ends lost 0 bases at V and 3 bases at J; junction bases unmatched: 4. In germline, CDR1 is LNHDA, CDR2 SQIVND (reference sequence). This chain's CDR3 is CASSIDRGLDYGYTF. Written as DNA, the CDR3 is TGTGCCAGTAGTATAGACAGGGGGTTAGACTATGGCTACACCTTC.

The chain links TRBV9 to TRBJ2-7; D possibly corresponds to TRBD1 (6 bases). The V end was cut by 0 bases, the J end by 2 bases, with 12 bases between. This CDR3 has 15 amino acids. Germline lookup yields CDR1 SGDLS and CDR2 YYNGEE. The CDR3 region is CASSVGQDPTYEQYF. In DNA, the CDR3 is TGTGCCAGCAGCGTAGGACAGGACCCTACCTACGAGCAGTACTTC.

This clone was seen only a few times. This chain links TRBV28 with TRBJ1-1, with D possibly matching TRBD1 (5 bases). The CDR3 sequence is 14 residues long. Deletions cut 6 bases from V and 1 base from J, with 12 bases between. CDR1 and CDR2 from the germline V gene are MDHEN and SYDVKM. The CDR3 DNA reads TGTGCCAGCAGCGTCCACAGGACGAACACTGAAGCTTTCTTT. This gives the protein CASSVHRTNTEAFF. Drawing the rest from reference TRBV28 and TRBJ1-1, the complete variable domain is DVKVTQSSRYLVKRTGEKVFLECVQDMDHENMFWYRQDPGLGLRLIYFSYDVKMKEKGDIPEGYSVSREKKERFSLILESASTNQTSMYLCASSVHRTNTEAFFGQGTRLTVV.

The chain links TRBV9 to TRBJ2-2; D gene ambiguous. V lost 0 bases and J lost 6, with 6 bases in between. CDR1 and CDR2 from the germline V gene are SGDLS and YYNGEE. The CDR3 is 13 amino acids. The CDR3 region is CASSVALSGELFF. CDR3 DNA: TGTGCCAGCAGCGTAGCCTTGTCCGGGGAGCTGTTTTTT.

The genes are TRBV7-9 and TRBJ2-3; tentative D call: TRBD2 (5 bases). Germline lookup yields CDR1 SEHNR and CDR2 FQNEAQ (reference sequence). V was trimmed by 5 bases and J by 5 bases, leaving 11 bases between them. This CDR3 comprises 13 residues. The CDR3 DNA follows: TGTGCCAGCAGCCTGTCTGGACTAGATACGCAGTATTTT. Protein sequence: CASSLSGLDTQYF.

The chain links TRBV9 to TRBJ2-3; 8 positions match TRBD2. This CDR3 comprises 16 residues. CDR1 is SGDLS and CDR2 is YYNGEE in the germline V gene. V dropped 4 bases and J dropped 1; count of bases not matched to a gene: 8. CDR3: CASSRGGDWRTDTQYF. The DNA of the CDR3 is TGTGCCAGCAGCCGGGGGGGGGACTGGCGCACAGATACGCAGTATTTT.

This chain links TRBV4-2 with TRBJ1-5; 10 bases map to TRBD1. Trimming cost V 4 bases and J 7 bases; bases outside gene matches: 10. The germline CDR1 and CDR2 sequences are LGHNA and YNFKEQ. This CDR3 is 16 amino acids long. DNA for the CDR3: TGTGCCAGCAGCCCCCGAGGGGACAGGGGAAGACAGCCCCAGCATTTT. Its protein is CASSPRGDRGRQPQHF.

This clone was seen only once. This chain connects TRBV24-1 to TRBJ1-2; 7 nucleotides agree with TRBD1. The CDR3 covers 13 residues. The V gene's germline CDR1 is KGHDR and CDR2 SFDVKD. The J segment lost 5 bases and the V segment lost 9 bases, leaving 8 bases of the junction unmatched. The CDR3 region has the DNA TGTGCCACCGGGGACAGACTTTCTTATGGCTACACCTTC. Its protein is CATGDRLSYGYTF.